These 32 T cell receptor beta chains were all obtained from the same sample, sequenced in a study of blood T cells in healthy people across ages. Using a J-beta primer mix together with a sample-barcoded 5' primer, a second PCR was run for roughly 7 to 12 cycles. TCRdb analysed the 5' RACE reads with MiXCR anew, one entry per CDR3 protein. The data hold 1 million or so distinct CDR3 sequences, with approximately 26% observed a single time. The same sample was also used in a study of T cells of mothers and their children.

Sequenced sample: blood. All receptors come from a girl aged 2 to 10 in good health.

The chain has TRBV20-1 and TRBJ2-7, with D possibly being TRBD2 (6 bases). The V end lost 3 bases, the J end lost 5 bases, and 11 bases lay between the germline ends. Germline V lookup: CDR1 DFQATT, CDR2 SNEGSKA (reference sequence). The CDR3 sequence is 12 residues long. Here the CDR3 DNA reads TGCAGTGCTAGGCGGGATGGGGACGAGCAGTACTTC. It yields the protein CSARRDGDEQYF.

CDR3 bases: TGCGCCAGCAGTTCGGCCCCCGTCGGAAGAGTGAACACTGAAGCTTTCTTT. Translated, it gives CASSSAPVGRVNTEAFF. The chain has TRBV5-1 and TRBJ1-1; D uncertain. This CDR3 region has 17 residues. V lost 5 bases and J lost 0, with 20 bases in between. The germline CDR1 and CDR2 sequences are SGHRS and YFSETQ.

V gene TRBV6-6 combines with J gene TRBJ2-7; tentative D call: TRBD1 (6 bases). The V gene lost 0 bases and the J gene lost 3 bases, with 12 bases spanning the gap. CDR3 length: 15 residues. Germline CDR1 and CDR2: MNHNY and SVGAGI (reference sequence). The CDR3 loop is CASSYSNDRNYEQYF. In nucleotides, the CDR3 is TGTGCCAGCAGTTACTCTAATGACAGGAACTACGAGCAGTACTTC.

The V call is TRBV12-3 or TRBV12-4, the J call TRBJ2-3, with D possibly TRBD2 on 6 matching bases. V lost 4 bases and J 5 bases, leaving 7 bases between the germline ends. This CDR3 comprises 12 residues. This CDR3 reads CASSSTRDTQYF. DNA of the CDR3: TGTGCCAGCAGTTCGACTAGAGATACGCAGTATTTT.

V and J are TRBV12-3 or TRBV12-4 and TRBJ1-5, with unresolved D. The germline V and J ends were trimmed by 5 bases and 6 bases, with 17 bases remaining between them. The CDR3 has 15 amino acids. CDR3 region: CASSRLREKGQPQHF. CDR3 sequence (DNA): TGTGCCAGCAGTCGACTTAGGGAGAAAGGTCAGCCCCAGCATTTT.

This clonotype was picked up a small number of times. The J gene is TRBJ2-5, the V gene TRBV29-1; 13 bases map to TRBD2. The J call is uncertain, as TRBJ2-1 better fits the DNA end. The germline V gene encodes CDR1 SQVTM and CDR2 ANQGSEA. The CDR3 is 17 residues long. CDR3 in amino acids: CSVERPGLAGSGNEQFF. In nucleotides, the CDR3 is TGCAGCGTTGAAAGACCGGGACTAGCGGGGTCGGGAAATGAGCAGTTCTTC.

This clonotype has just a few counts. The chain employs TRBV20-1 and TRBJ2-1; D possibly corresponds to TRBD2 (5 bases). This CDR3 spans 14 amino acids. V dropped 0 bases and J dropped 4 bases, with 10 bases sitting between them. The germline gives CDR1 DFQATT, CDR2 SNEGSKA (reference sequence). The CDR3 DNA reads TGCAGTGCTAGAGAAACATGGGAGTACAATGAGCAGTTCTTC. Amino acid sequence: CSARETWEYNEQFF.

The gene calls are TRBV29-1 and TRBJ2-7; perhaps TRBD2 as D (7 bases). Germline V gene sequence: CDR1 SQVTM, CDR2 ANQGSEA. Trimming left V 2 bases short and J 4 bases short, with 15 bases between. The CDR3 is 14 residues long. As DNA, the CDR3 is TGCAGCGTTGAATCGGGGGGCGAGTCGTACGAGCAGTACTTC. Protein sequence: CSVESGGESYEQYF.

This chain uses TRBV7-9 with TRBJ1-2; 10 bases align to TRBD1. Germline CDR1 and CDR2: SEHNR and FQNEAQ (reference sequence). This CDR3 contains 15 residues. V was clipped by 0 bases and J by 2 bases; unmatched bases: 0. The CDR3 reads CASSLAGQGNYGYTF. CDR3 in DNA: TGTGCCAGCAGCTTAGCGGGACAGGGGAACTATGGCTACACCTTC.

V gene TRBV28 combines with J gene TRBJ2-7; perhaps TRBD2 as D (6 bases). CDR3 length: 13 residues. Per the germline V gene, CDR1 is MDHEN and CDR2 is SYDVKM. Trimming removed 8 bases from V and 3 bases from J, with 14 bases in between. In nucleotides, the CDR3 is TGTGCCAGCTTGGGGACTGAGCACTACGAGCAGTACTTC. This translates into CASLGTEHYEQYF.

This clonotype was found a few times. The rearrangement uses TRBV12-3 or TRBV12-4 and TRBJ2-7; D might be TRBD1 (6 bases). Trimming cost V 3 bases and J 1 base, with 13 bases left between them. The CDR3 extends over 15 amino acids. Here the CDR3 reads CASSFGGGPSYEQYF. The CDR3 DNA follows: TGTGCCAGCAGTTTTGGTGGGGGCCCTTCCTACGAGCAGTACTTC.

This clonotype was counted between two and nine times. The chain employs TRBV20-1 and TRBJ2-3, with D perhaps being TRBD1 or TRBD2 (5 bases each). The CDR3 is 16 amino acids. V gave up 6 bases and J gave up 4 bases, with 23 bases separating them. Looked up from germline, CDR1 is DFQATT and CDR2 is SNEGSKA (reference sequence). CDR3 nucleotide sequence: TGCAGTGCCATAGATGCCTACTTGGGGGTTCCAGATACGCAGTATTTT. Translating gives CSAIDAYLGVPDTQYF.

This clonotype has only a few counts. CDR3 sequence: CASSDGRPNQPQHF. The CDR3, as DNA: TGTGCCAGCAGCGACGGACGGCCTAATCAGCCCCAGCATTTT. The rearrangement links TRBV7-9 to TRBJ1-5, with unresolved D. Germline V gene data show CDR1 as SEHNR and CDR2 as FQNEAQ (reference sequence). The CDR3 extends over 14 amino acids. The V end lost 5 bases, the J end lost 4 bases, and 12 bases lay between the germline ends. The full variable domain, completed using reference TRBV7-9 and TRBJ1-5, is DTGVSQNPRHKITKRGQNVTFRCDPISEHNRLYWYRQTLGQGPEFLTYFQNEAQLEKSRLLSDRFSAERPKGSFSTLEIQRTEQGDSAMYLCASSDGRPNQPQHFGDGTRLSIL.

This clonotype came up a few times. V gene TRBV6-2 or TRBV6-3 combines with J gene TRBJ1-1; D ambiguous. Germline V lookup: CDR1 MNHEY, CDR2 SVGEGT. The CDR3 loop spans 13 amino acids. The germline V and J ends were trimmed by 4 bases and 11 bases, with 17 bases remaining between them. CDR3 residues: CASSFDGNVFAFF. CDR3 in DNA: TGTGCCAGCAGTTTCGACGGGAATGTTTTTGCTTTCTTT.

The chain joins TRBV20-1 to TRBJ1-4, with 7 bases matching TRBD1. The trim removed 6 bases at V and 7 bases at J, leaving 8 bases unmatched. Germline V gives CDR1 DFQATT, CDR2 SNEGSKA (reference sequence). The CDR3 is made up of 13 amino acids. CDR3 DNA: TGCAGTGCCCTCAGGGGGGTGGGTGAAAAACTGTTTTTT. It translates to CSALRGVGEKLFF.

This clonotype was observed a few times. The chain joins TRBV7-9 to TRBJ2-2; D gene ambiguous. The CDR3 is made up of 13 amino acids. Trimming took 11 bases from V and 0 from J, leaving 10 bases between them. The germline gives CDR1 SEHNR, CDR2 FQNEAQ (reference sequence). The CDR3 nucleotides are TGTGCCGCGGATCGGGCGAACACCGGGGAGCTGTTTTTT. It is translated as CAADRANTGELFF.

The chain carries TRBV5-1 and TRBJ1-2; D is unresolved. Trimming cost V 5 bases and J 8 bases, with 13 bases left between them. Germline loops: CDR1 SGHRS, CDR2 YFSETQ. CDR3 length equals 12 residues. The CDR3 is CASRTASVGYTF. The CDR3 DNA is TGCGCCAGCAGGACGGCGTCGGTCGGCTACACCTTC.

This clonotype was detected only a few times. The chain combines TRBV19 with TRBJ2-7; D gene unclear. The DNA end lines up better with TRBJ2-1; the J call may be wrong. Germline V gene sequence: CDR1 LNHDA, CDR2 SQIVND (reference sequence). This CDR3 is built from 16 residues. The CDR3, as DNA: TGTGCCAGTAGTATGTTCGGAAGCGCTTTATACAATGAGCAGTTCTTC. The encoded protein is CASSMFGSALYNEQFF.

The table lists this clonotype with many counts. This chain uses TRBV9 with TRBJ2-1, with D perhaps matching TRBD2 (5 bases). V lost 5 bases and J 8 bases, leaving 8 bases between the germline ends. From germline, CDR1 is SGDLS and CDR2 YYNGEE. This CDR3 region has 11 residues. In DNA form, the CDR3 reads TGTGCCAGCAGTCGGGATGATGAGCAGTTCTTC. Translating gives CASSRDDEQFF.

This clonotype has only one observation. J is TRBJ2-6 and V is TRBV3-1; D gene unclear. The CDR3 runs to 14 residues. Germline CDR1 and CDR2: LGHDT and YNNKEL (reference sequence). The V end was cut by 2 bases, the J end by 4 bases, with 6 bases between. The chain's CDR3 is CASSQPHGANVLTF. CDR3 DNA: TGTGCCAGCAGCCAACCTCACGGGGCCAACGTCCTGACTTTC.

Only a few counts were recorded for this clonotype. The genes are TRBV24-1 and TRBJ2-3; 7 bases are a match to TRBD1. Germline trimming cut 6 bases from V and 5 bases from J; bases unmatched to any gene: 10. The CDR3 has 15 residues. The germline gives CDR1 KGHDR, CDR2 SFDVKD. Written as DNA, the CDR3 is TGTGCCACCAGTATAAGACAGGGATCAGGAGATACGCAGTATTTT. Its protein is CATSIRQGSGDTQYF.

Here the CDR3 DNA reads TGTGCCAGTACTCGACTAGCGGGAGAAGATACGCAGTATTTT. As protein: CASTRLAGEDTQYF. The rearrangement joins TRBV19 to TRBJ2-3; 12 nucleotides match TRBD2. The CDR3 is made up of 14 amino acids. The ends lost 7 bases at V and 5 bases at J; junction bases unmatched: 4. CDR1 is LNHDA, CDR2 SQIVND, per germline (reference sequence).

In the case of this clonotype: A junction end diverges from the germline sequence, so it may reflect a read error. The chain recombines TRBV2 with TRBJ2-5; 7 positions agree with TRBD1. CDR3 length: 11 amino acids. Germline V CDR1 and CDR2: SNHLY, FYNNEI. Here the CDR3 reads CASQGEETQHF. DNA for the CDR3: TGTGCCAGCCAGGGGGAAGAGACCCAGCACTTC.

This clonotype has just a few counts. The V call is TRBV7-9, the J call TRBJ2-4, with 7 bases identical to TRBD2. This CDR3 is 12 amino acids long. Germline trimming cut 8 bases from V and 6 bases from J; bases unmatched to any gene: 4. Germline V gene sequence: CDR1 SEHNR, CDR2 FQNEAQ (reference sequence). CDR3 amino acids: CASGDYSNIQYF. The CDR3 DNA reads TGTGCCAGCGGGGACTATTCAAACATTCAGTACTTC. The full variable domain, completed using reference TRBV7-9 and TRBJ2-4, is DTGVSQNPRHKITKRGQNVTFRCDPISEHNRLYWYRQTLGQGPEFLTYFQNEAQLEKSRLLSDRFSAERPKGSFSTLEIQRTEQGDSAMYLCASGDYSNIQYFGAGTRLSVL.

This clonotype appeared many times. The rearrangement joins TRBV12-3 or TRBV12-4 to TRBJ1-1; unclear D gene. The CDR3 runs to 10 residues. V lost 5 bases, J lost 6 bases, and 4 bases lay in between. CDR3 amino acids: CASSGAEAFF. CDR3 sequence (DNA): TGTGCCAGCAGTGGGGCTGAAGCTTTCTTT.

Concerning this clonotype itself: Relative to the germline gene, one junction end is altered; a read error may explain this. The gene calls are TRBV28 and TRBJ1-4; 10 bases agree with TRBD1. This CDR3 is 15 amino acids long. Germline loops: CDR1 MDHEN, CDR2 SYDVKM. This CDR3 is CAGSPTGQGNEKLFF. DNA of the CDR3: TGTGCCGGCAGCCCTACGGGACAGGGGAATGAAAAACTGTTTTTT.

The CDR3 DNA sequence: TGTGCCAGCGCTGGGACACAACAAGAGACCCAGTACTTC. Amino acids: CASAGTQQETQYF. The chain is built from TRBV7-8 and TRBJ2-5; perhaps TRBD1 as D (6 bases). Trimming shortened V by 8 bases and J by 2 bases, and 12 bases separated the two germline ends. Germline CDR1 reads SGHVS; CDR2 reads FQNEAQ. The CDR3 is made up of 13 amino acids.

This clonotype was picked up a small number of times. The rearrangement uses TRBV4-3 and TRBJ2-5, with 7 bases aligning to TRBD2. The end of the DNA aligns better with TRBJ2-1, so the J call may be wrong. The CDR3 extends over 18 amino acids. CDR1 is LGHNA and CDR2 is YSLEER in the germline V gene. CDR3 sequence reads: CASSQEGPWGAGLREQFF. For the CDR3, the DNA is TGCGCCAGCAGCCAAGAAGGCCCTTGGGGAGCGGGGTTACGGGAGCAGTTCTTC.

This chain connects TRBV27 to TRBJ2-1; TRBD2 agrees at 11 bases. V lost 6 bases, J lost 6 bases, and 4 bases stayed unmatched. The CDR3 length is 14 residues. CDR1 and CDR2 from the germline V gene are MNHEY and SMNVEV (reference sequence). This chain's CDR3 is CASSWTSGPNEQFF. Written as DNA, the CDR3 is TGTGCCAGCAGCTGGACTAGCGGGCCCAATGAGCAGTTCTTC.

This clonotype was found a few times. The J gene is TRBJ1-6, the V gene TRBV25-1; the D is unclear. Trimming cost V 4 bases and J 10 bases, with 8 bases left between them. The CDR3 is made up of 12 amino acids. The V gene's germline CDR1 is MGHDK and CDR2 SYGVNS. CDR3 protein: CASSVMGSPLHF. Here the CDR3 DNA reads TGTGCCAGCAGTGTGATGGGATCACCCCTCCACTTT.

In DNA, the CDR3 is TGTGCCAGCAGACCCGGACTAGCGACCATCGAGCAGTACTTC. It codes for CASRPGLATIEQYF. The chain carries TRBV6-5 and TRBJ2-7; 9 bases match TRBD2. The V segment lost 6 bases and the J segment 6 bases; nucleotides outside the gene matches: 9. The CDR3 spans 14 residues. Per germline, CDR1 MNHEY and CDR2 SVGAGI.

About this clonotype itself: The junction does not match germline at one end; this may be a read error. The chain is built from TRBV29-1 and TRBJ2-1, with 10 bases aligning to TRBD1. The CDR3 contains 18 residues. Germline loops: CDR1 SQVTM, CDR2 ANQGSEA. The CDR3 DNA follows: TGCAGCGTTGTGATTAACCGGGGACAGGGGAATCTATACGGTGAGCCGTTCTTC. It translates to CSVVINRGQGNLYGEPFF.